Listed below are T cell receptor beta chains from one sample, sequenced in a study of blood T cell repertoires in COVID-19. The repertoire was sequenced with immunoSEQ multiplex PCR; TCRdb's copy has only in-frame clones and lacks some. The table shows about 300,000 clones, with around 83% occurring only once. Sequenced sample: peripheral blood. The receptors derive from a woman aged 50 to 60 with acute or convalescent COVID-19. Both conserved end residues are trimmed from each CDR3.

>TRBV18|TRBJ2-1
ASSPTAYNEQF
>TRBV6-2/TRBV6-3|TRBJ2-1
ASSLTRTEQF
>TRBV5-1|TRBJ1-2
ASSFADRFYGYT
>TRBV7-9|TRBJ1-5
ASSLGDRGLH
>TRBV2|TRBJ2-6
ASSERGGAGGRGANVLT
>TRBV5-1|TRBJ1-1
ASSLGADSPYTEAF
>TRBV12-3/TRBV12-4|TRBJ1-2
ASSLPQGYGYT
>TRBV6-5|TRBJ1-2
ASISRDRVRNGYT
>TRBV6-2/TRBV6-3|TRBJ1-2
ASSSIAGQGRHYGYT
>TRBV27|TRBJ2-3
ASSPTGTRSTDTQY
>TRBV5-4|TRBJ2-3
ASSSRDRGRSDTQY
>TRBV5-1|TRBJ1-4
ASSLQGGEKLF
>TRBV9|TRBJ2-5
ASSGGQGPYETQY
>TRBV5-6|TRBJ1-2
ASSYRDRKGYT
>TRBV9|TRBJ2-7
ASSVDQQGAVY
>TRBV30|TRBJ1-5
AWSGQGAQPQH
>TRBV4-1|TRBJ2-3
ASSLTSLGTDTQY
>TRBV7-9|TRBJ2-7
ASSSSGEQY
>TRBV7-2|TRBJ2-7
ASSLGRGNEQY
>TRBV27|TRBJ1-2
ASSFSDRPNYGYT
>TRBV30|TRBJ2-1
AWSLTFPGQGSNEQF
>TRBV5-6|TRBJ1-2
ASSLVGVSGYT
>TRBV2|TRBJ2-1
ASSVLGGDSYNEQF
>TRBV30|TRBJ2-5
AWSVGLAETQY
>TRBV12-3/TRBV12-4|TRBJ1-1
ASSPSGGAEAF
>TRBV4-2|TRBJ2-7
ASSHFTGSDEQY
>TRBV18|TRBJ1-5
ASQREIGPIQPQH
>TRBV4-1|TRBJ2-3
ASSPWLAGGTDTQY
>TRBV6-6|TRBJ1-1
ASSYTRTTFDTEAF
>TRBV5-1|TRBJ1-2
ASSWGGHGYT
>TRBV7-3|TRBJ2-1
ASSLTRLAGENEQF
>TRBV3-1/TRBV3-2|TRBJ1-1
ASDQGFGTEAF
>TRBV12-5|TRBJ2-3
ASGLAGQGADTQY
>TRBV6-6|TRBJ2-7
ASSSPGQASYEQY
>TRBV7-7|TRBJ2-3
ASSPLGDRVTDTQY
>TRBV12-5|TRBJ1-4
ASGLVLGGVEKLF
>TRBV6-6|TRBJ1-1
ASSFGLMAAF
>TRBV5-6|TRBJ1-2
ASSVRQANYGYT
>TRBV5-1|TRBJ2-1
ASSLLAGGHNEQF